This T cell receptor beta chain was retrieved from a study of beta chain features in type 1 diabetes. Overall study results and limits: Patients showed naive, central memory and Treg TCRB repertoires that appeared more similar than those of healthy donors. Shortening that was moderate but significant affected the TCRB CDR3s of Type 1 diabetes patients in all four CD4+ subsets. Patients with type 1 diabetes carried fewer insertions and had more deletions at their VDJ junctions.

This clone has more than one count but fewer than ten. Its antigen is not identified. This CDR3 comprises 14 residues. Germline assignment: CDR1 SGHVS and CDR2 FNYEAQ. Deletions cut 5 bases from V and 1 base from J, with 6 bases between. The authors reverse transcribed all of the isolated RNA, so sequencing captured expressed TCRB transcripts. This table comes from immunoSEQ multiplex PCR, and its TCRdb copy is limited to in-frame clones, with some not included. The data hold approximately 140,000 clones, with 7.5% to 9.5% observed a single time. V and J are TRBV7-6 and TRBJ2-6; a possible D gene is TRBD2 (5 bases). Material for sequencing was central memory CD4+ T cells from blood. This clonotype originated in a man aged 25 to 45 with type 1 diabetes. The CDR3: CASSRGSGANVLTF. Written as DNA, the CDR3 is TGTGCCAGCAGCCGGGGATCTGGGGCCAACGTCCTGACTTTC.